This entry describes one T cell receptor (beta chain). This sample is drawn from a study of molecular identifiers for immune sequencing clone quantification. Using its own MiXCR run on the PCR reads, TCRdb lists one record per CDR3 protein. The table includes about 640,000 distinct CDR3 sequences, roughly 21% detected once. Looked up from germline, CDR1 is SEHNR and CDR2 is FQNEAQ (reference sequence). Trimming at V came to 2 bases and at J to 6 bases, leaving 9 bases not matched to a gene. This CDR3 has 15 amino acids. The specimen was naive CD8+ T cells from blood, with Jurkat cell RNA spiked in. The subset: FACS-sorted CD8+CD4-CCR7+CD45RA+ naive T cells. The rearrangement links TRBV7-9 to TRBJ1-2; 7 nucleotides line up with TRBD1. This receptor was identified in a human donor in good health. Some libraries in this study had Jurkat cell RNA spiked in. The CDR3 DNA follows: TGTGCCAGCAGCTTATTGCGACAGGGTTACAATGGCTACACCTTC. Amino acid sequence: CASSLLRQGYNGYTF. The variable domain in full, with the rest retrieved from reference TRBV7-9 and TRBJ1-2, is DTGVSQNPRHKITKRGQNVTFRCDPISEHNRLYWYRQTLGQGPEFLTYFQNEAQLEKSRLLSDRFSAERPKGSFSTLEIQRTEQGDSAMYLCASSLLRQGYNGYTFGSGTRLTVV.